The source of this TCR beta chain is a study of blood T cell repertoires in COVID-19. Study in general: There were acute and convalescent COVID-19 samples, and they came from the United States, Italy and Spain. T cells, B-cell-depleted T cells, or PBMCs supplied cDNA or gDNA.

Authors' methods: Estimated nucleated cell counts came from reference gene primer amplification. Only in-frame clones appear in the TCRdb table, and some are missing; sequencing was by immunoSEQ multiplex PCR. That table gives V, J and clone size, and the DNA gave D and trimming. The sample records 95,000 to 100,000 clones, roughly 80% being singletons. This clone has just a few counts. This CDR3 contains 15 residues. The ends were cut back, 2 bases at V and 5 bases at J, with 15 bases in the middle. Germline values: CDR1 MNHNS, CDR2 SASEGT. The chain joins TRBV6-1 to TRBJ1-2; weak D call: TRBD1 (6 bases). The sample was peripheral blood. This TCR came from a woman older than 75 with acute or convalescent COVID-19. This CDR3 is CASSEQGGARYGYTF. Here the CDR3 DNA reads TGTGCCAGCAGTGAACAAGGGGGGGCTAGGTATGGCTACACCTTC.